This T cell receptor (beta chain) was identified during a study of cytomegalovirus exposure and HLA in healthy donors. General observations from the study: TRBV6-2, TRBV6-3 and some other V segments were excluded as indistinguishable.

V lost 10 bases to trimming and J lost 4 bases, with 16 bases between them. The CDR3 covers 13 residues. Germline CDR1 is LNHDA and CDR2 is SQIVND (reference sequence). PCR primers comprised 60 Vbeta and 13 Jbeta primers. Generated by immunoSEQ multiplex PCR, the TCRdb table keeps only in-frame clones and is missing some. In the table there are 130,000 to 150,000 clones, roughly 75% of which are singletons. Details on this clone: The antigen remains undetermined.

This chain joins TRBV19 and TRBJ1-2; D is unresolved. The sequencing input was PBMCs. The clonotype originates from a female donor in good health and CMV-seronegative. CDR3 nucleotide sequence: TGTGCCACCCGGGTACCACGCGCCTATGGCTACACCTTC. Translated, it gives CATRVPRAYGYTF. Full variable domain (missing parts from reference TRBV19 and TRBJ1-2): DGGITQSPKYLFRKEGQNVTLSCEQNLNHDAMYWYRQDPGQGLRLIYYSQIVNDFQKGDIAEGYSVSREKKESFPLTVTSAQKNPTAFYLCATRVPRAYGYTFGSGTRLTVV.